Following are 13 T cell receptor beta chains from one sample sequenced in a study of shared clonotypes between healthy human individuals (dated by TCRdb to 2018 to 2021). Library generation was performed with the immunoSEQ multiplex PCR assay. TCRdb re-hosts the immuneACCESS table, in-frame sequences only. Its copies lack some clones; in the studies checked, an unresolved V gene accounts for under half of them, and the cause for the rest is not known. For this sample there are over a million clones; about three quarters appear just once. The ten largest clones capture roughly 1.4% of the sample. The sequencing sample was made of memory CD4+ T cells sorted from blood. Taken with the paper, the label for cell subset or site translates to: CD45RA-negative fraction. All receptors come from a man between 18 and 35 years old in good health.

The rearrangement joins TRBV6-4 to TRBJ1-6, with D hard to call. The V and J ends lost 3 bases and 2 bases respectively, with 11 bases between them. From germline, CDR1 is MRHNA and CDR2 SNTAGT. There are 16 residues in the CDR3. The DNA of the CDR3 is TGTGCCAGCAGTGAGCAGGCTGGGGCCTATAATTCACCCCTCCACTTT. This gives the protein CASSEQAGAYNSPLHF.

The rearrangement joins TRBV5-4 to TRBJ1-3, with D hard to call. This CDR3 has 16 amino acids. CDR1 is SGHNT and CDR2 is YYREEE in the germline V gene (reference sequence). Trimming removed 3 bases at V and 0 bases at J, with 13 bases between. CDR3: CASSSSGGISGNTIYF. The CDR3, as DNA: TGTGCCAGCAGCTCGTCTGGAGGTATCTCTGGAAACACCATATATTTT.

This clone was recorded a few times. J is TRBJ2-2 and V is TRBV10-3, with a weak D call TRBD2 (5 bases). The CDR3 sequence is 15 residues long. Trimming took 1 base from V and 0 from J, leaving 6 bases between them. From germline, CDR1 is ENHRY and CDR2 SYGVKD. As DNA, the CDR3 is TGTGCCATCAGTGAGTGGGAGACGAACACCGGGGAGCTGTTTTTT. Its protein is CAISEWETNTGELFF.

This clone was recorded a few times. The chain is built from TRBV7-2 and TRBJ2-4; 10 bases are shared with TRBD1. The CDR3 contains 14 residues. Trimming cost V 5 bases and J 7 bases; bases outside gene matches: 5. CDR1 SGHTA and CDR2 FQGNSA come from the germline V gene. In DNA, the CDR3 is TGTGCCAGCAGCCCCGGACAGGGGGGTAACATTCAGTACTTC. It codes for CASSPGQGGNIQYF.

This rearrangement joins TRBV7-9 to TRBJ2-1, with 7 nucleotides matching TRBD1. The CDR3 is 17 residues long. V was clipped by 1 base and J by 3 bases; unmatched bases: 9. Germline CDR1 reads SEHNR; CDR2 reads FQNEAQ (reference sequence). The CDR3 DNA sequence: TGTGCCAGCAGCTTAGGGGGTTTCGGGACAGACTACAATGAGCAGTTCTTC. Amino acids: CASSLGGFGTDYNEQFF. The full variable domain, completed using reference TRBV7-9 and TRBJ2-1, is DTGVSQNPRHKITKRGQNVTFRCDPISEHNRLYWYRQTLGQGPEFLTYFQNEAQLEKSRLLSDRFSAERPKGSFSTLEIQRTEQGDSAMYLCASSLGGFGTDYNEQFFGPGTRLTVL.

This clone has only a few counts. The V gene is TRBV6-6, the J gene TRBJ1-2, with D possibly matching TRBD1 (6 bases). The germline gives CDR1 MNHNY, CDR2 SVGAGI (reference sequence). V lost 4 bases and J lost 4, with 16 bases in between. The CDR3 is 15 amino acids. CDR3 sequence reads: CASSSQAGGGYGYTF. CDR3 DNA: TGTGCCAGCAGTTCCCAGGCGGGAGGGGGCTATGGCTACACCTTC.

This chain connects TRBV15 to TRBJ1-2, with TRBD1 as a possible D gene (5 bases). V lost 1 base and J 3 bases, leaving 12 bases between the germline ends. The germline CDR1 and CDR2 sequences are LNHNV and YYDKDF (reference sequence). The CDR3 is 15 amino acids. This CDR3 is CATSRVPGGDYGYTF. The DNA of the CDR3 is TGTGCCACCAGCAGAGTGCCGGGGGGGGACTATGGCTACACCTTC. The whole variable domain, remainder taken from reference TRBV15 and TRBJ1-2, is DAMVIQNPRYQVTQFGKPVTLSCSQTLNHNVMYWYQQKSSQAPKLLFHYYDKDFNNEADTPDNFQSRRPNTSFCFLDIRSPGLGDTAMYLCATSRVPGGDYGYTFGSGTRLTVV.

V is TRBV11-3 and J is TRBJ2-6, with TRBD1 identical over 11 bases. Per the germline V gene, CDR1 is SGHNT and CDR2 is YENEEA. The ends lost 5 bases at V and 3 bases at J; junction bases unmatched: 9. The CDR3 runs 18 residues. The chain's CDR3 is CASSLDRGLSSGANVLTF. The DNA of the CDR3 is TGTGCCAGCAGCCTGGACAGGGGGCTAAGTAGTGGGGCCAACGTCCTGACTTTC.

The chain recombines TRBV7-8 with TRBJ1-2; 7 nucleotides line up with TRBD1. This CDR3 spans 17 amino acids. J gave up 4 bases and V 5 bases, and 16 bases lay outside the gene matches. CDR1 and CDR2 from the germline V gene are SGHVS and FQNEAQ. This CDR3 is CASSLTGANPFSYGYTF. CDR3 coding DNA: TGTGCCAGCAGCCTCACAGGGGCCAACCCTTTTAGCTATGGCTACACCTTC.

The chain carries TRBV15 and TRBJ1-4, with TRBD1 identical over 7 bases. Trimming removed 5 bases from V and 3 bases from J; junction bases left unmatched: 3. The germline CDR1 and CDR2 sequences are LNHNV and YYDKDF (reference sequence). This CDR3 contains 14 residues. This chain's CDR3 is CATSAGTANEKLFF. The CDR3 DNA sequence: TGTGCCACCAGCGCCGGGACAGCTAATGAAAAACTGTTTTTT.

This clone was picked up one time. V usage is TRBV25-1 and J usage is TRBJ2-5; TRBD1 is a possible D gene (5 bases). This CDR3 is 13 amino acids long. The germline V gene has CDR1 MGHDK and CDR2 SYGVNS. Between the trimmed V and J ends, which lost 6 bases and 5 bases, there was a span of 13 bases. The CDR3 coding sequence is TGTGCCAGCAGCCAAGGGGCTGTGGAGACCCAGTACTTC. Translated, it gives CASSQGAVETQYF. Variable domain in full (rest from reference TRBV25-1 and TRBJ2-5): EADIYQTPRYLVIGTGKKITLECSQTMGHDKMYWYQQDPGMELHLIHYSYGVNSTEKGDLSSESTVSRIRTEHFPLTLESARPSHTSQYLCASSQGAVETQYFGPGTRLLVL.

This chain joins TRBV7-2 and TRBJ2-7; D is uncertain. V was shortened by 5 bases and J by 5 bases, with 22 bases between the two germline ends. The CDR3 loop spans 16 amino acids. The V gene's germline CDR1 is SGHTA and CDR2 FQGNSA. Written as DNA, the CDR3 is TGTGCCAGCAGCGCCGTCCTGTACGGCCAGAGGAACGAGCAGTACTTC. Amino acid sequence: CASSAVLYGQRNEQYF.

The chain combines TRBV19 with TRBJ1-1; the D is unclear. The ends were cut back, 1 base at V and 1 base at J, with 10 bases in the middle. The CDR3 extends over 15 amino acids. The germline CDR1 and CDR2 sequences are LNHDA and SQIVND (reference sequence). CDR3: CASSIVNRRNTEAFF. The CDR3 nucleotides are TGTGCCAGTAGTATAGTAAACCGTCGGAACACTGAAGCTTTCTTT.